The 19 T cell receptor beta chains listed next were all sequenced from one sample in a study of shared clonotypes between healthy human individuals. The repertoire was sequenced with immunoSEQ multiplex PCR; TCRdb's copy has only in-frame clones and lacks some. Among roughly 1,000,000 clones listed, approximately 80% were seen once. The sequenced sample consisted of memory CD4+ T cells from PBMCs. Regarding subset: CD45RA-negative fraction. These receptors originate from a young man in good health. Some clones in this sample may be carry-over from other donors' samples.

The chain links TRBV18 to TRBJ2-2, with D maybe TRBD1 (6 bases). The CDR3 covers 15 residues. V dropped 0 bases and J dropped 7 bases, with 12 bases sitting between them. The V gene's germline CDR1 is KGHSH and CDR2 LQKENI. This chain's CDR3 is CASSPPNRDNGELFF. The CDR3 nucleotides read TGTGCCAGCTCACCACCGAACAGGGACAACGGGGAGCTGTTTTTT.

The sample holds many counts of this clone. The chain recombines TRBV5-1 with TRBJ2-1, with 8 bases fitting TRBD2. This CDR3 region has 17 residues. V lost 0 bases to trimming and J lost 2 bases; unmatched junction nucleotides: 7. The germline CDR1 and CDR2 sequences are SGHRS and YFSETQ. CDR3 DNA: TGCGCCAGCAGCTTGGTCGGGAGGGGCGGACCCTACAATGAGCAGTTCTTC. Its protein is CASSLVGRGGPYNEQFF.

This chain links TRBV9 with TRBJ2-1, with TRBD2 as a possible D gene (7 bases). In germline, CDR1 is SGDLS, CDR2 YYNGEE. Trimming removed 3 bases from V and 5 bases from J, with 18 bases in between. The CDR3 has 16 residues. The CDR3 here is CASSAGAGEGHNEQFF. The CDR3 DNA sequence: TGTGCCAGCAGCGCGGGGGCGGGAGAGGGGCACAATGAGCAGTTCTTC.

J is TRBJ1-1 and V is TRBV19, with D possibly TRBD1 on 5 matching bases. The V end was cut by 6 bases, the J end by 0 bases, with 11 bases between. The CDR3 extends over 14 amino acids. Germline V CDR1 and CDR2: LNHDA, SQIVND (reference sequence). The CDR3 coding sequence is TGTGCCAGTAGACGACAGAGCATGAACACTGAAGCTTTCTTT. This codes for CASRRQSMNTEAFF. Full variable domain (outside the CDR3, taken from reference TRBV19 and TRBJ1-1): DGGITQSPKYLFRKEGQNVTLSCEQNLNHDAMYWYRQDPGQGLRLIYYSQIVNDFQKGDIAEGYSVSREKKESFPLTVTSAQKNPTAFYLCASRRQSMNTEAFFGQGTRLTVV.

V and J are TRBV7-8 and TRBJ2-1; 11 nucleotides match TRBD2. Germline values: CDR1 SGHVS, CDR2 FQNEAQ. V was clipped by 5 bases and J by 5 bases; unmatched bases: 8. The CDR3 sequence is 16 residues long. The CDR3 is CASSRAGTSGNNEQFF. The CDR3 region has the DNA TGTGCCAGCAGCAGAGCCGGGACTAGCGGTAACAATGAGCAGTTCTTC.

V and J are TRBV6-6 and TRBJ2-5, with 12 bases matching TRBD1. Germline V gives CDR1 MNHNY, CDR2 SVGAGI (reference sequence). The CDR3 has 16 residues. V lost 5 bases, J lost 6 bases, and 10 bases stayed unmatched. CDR3 nucleotide sequence: TGTGCCAGCAGTCCGCGAGGGACAGGGGGCGGCAAGACCCAGTACTTC. Protein product: CASSPRGTGGGKTQYF.

The V and J genes are TRBV9 and TRBJ1-1, with D hard to call. This CDR3 spans 15 amino acids. Germline loops: CDR1 SGDLS, CDR2 YYNGEE. V was shortened by 3 bases and J by 1 base, with 13 bases between the two germline ends. The CDR3 sequence: CASSDPRRKNTEAFF. The CDR3 region has the DNA TGTGCCAGCAGCGACCCCCGACGGAAGAACACTGAAGCTTTCTTT.

The chain is built from TRBV5-1 and TRBJ2-7; 7 bases align to TRBD1. Losses at the gene ends were 2 bases for V and 6 bases for J; bases not matched to a gene: 5. CDR1 is SGHRS, CDR2 YFSETQ, per germline. There are 13 residues in the CDR3. This CDR3 reads CASSFQGVVEQYF. CDR3 DNA: TGCGCCAGCAGCTTCCAGGGGGTCGTCGAGCAGTACTTC.

The V gene is TRBV6-1, the J gene TRBJ2-7; TRBD2 matches 9 bases. The germline CDR1 and CDR2 sequences are MNHNS and SASEGT. This CDR3 is built from 14 residues. The J segment lost 3 bases and the V segment lost 10 bases, leaving 10 bases of the junction unmatched. The CDR3 nucleotides are TGTGCCACCGCACCGGGACTAGCCGGCTACGAGCAGTACTTC. This translates into CATAPGLAGYEQYF.

The V call is TRBV4-1, the J call TRBJ2-1, with D perhaps being TRBD1 or TRBD2 (6 bases each). The CDR3 is 18 residues long. V was trimmed by 0 bases and J by 5 bases, leaving 20 bases between them. CDR1 MGHRA and CDR2 YSYEKL come from the germline V gene. CDR3 residues: CASSQDWGARSRHNEQFF. DNA for the CDR3: TGCGCCAGCAGCCAAGATTGGGGGGCTAGGAGTAGGCACAATGAGCAGTTCTTC.

The chain recombines TRBV10-3 with TRBJ1-2, with unresolved D. The CDR3 is made up of 12 amino acids. In germline, CDR1 is ENHRY, CDR2 SYGVKD. Trimming removed 6 bases from V and 7 bases from J, with 12 bases in between. This chain's CDR3 is CAISPGGGGYTF. CDR3 DNA sequence: TGTGCCATCAGCCCCGGAGGAGGTGGCTACACCTTC.

The chain combines TRBV11-2 with TRBJ2-7, with D unclear. This CDR3 has 14 residues. CDR1 SGHAT and CDR2 FQNNGV come from the germline V gene. V was pared by 1 base and J by 12 bases, with 19 bases between. CDR3 sequence (DNA): TGTGCCAGCAGCTTAGGGGGTGCCGATTGGTTGGGGTACTTC. Amino acids: CASSLGGADWLGYF.

This clone has just a few counts. This chain links TRBV6-5 with TRBJ2-7; D perhaps matches TRBD1 (5 bases). The length of the CDR3 is 14 residues. CDR1 is MNHEY and CDR2 is SVGAGI in the germline V gene. V was trimmed by 0 bases and J by 6 bases, leaving 12 bases between them. CDR3: CASSYSNRKGEQYF. The CDR3 DNA follows: TGTGCCAGCAGTTACTCGAACAGGAAGGGCGAGCAGTACTTC.

The rearrangement uses TRBV19 and TRBJ2-3, with 14 bases aligning to TRBD2. This CDR3 is 15 amino acids long. V shed 6 bases, J shed 2 bases, and the junction held 1 base outside the gene matches. The V gene's germline CDR1 is LNHDA and CDR2 SQIVND (reference sequence). The CDR3: CASRTSGRATDTQYF. In nucleotides, the CDR3 is TGTGCCAGTAGGACTAGCGGGAGGGCCACAGATACGCAGTATTTT.

At least ten counts were recorded for this clone. The rearrangement uses TRBV6-5 and TRBJ2-7; D is unclear. CDR3 length: 14 residues. Germline values: CDR1 MNHEY, CDR2 SVGAGI. The V end was cut by 8 bases, the J end by 2 bases, with 16 bases between. CDR3 residues: CASSGWGNAYEQYF. DNA for the CDR3: TGTGCCAGCTCCGGCTGGGGAAACGCCTACGAGCAGTACTTC.

This clone appeared many times. The chain recombines TRBV7-2 with TRBJ2-2; 8 positions match TRBD2. Germline V gene data show CDR1 as SGHTA and CDR2 as FQGNSA. The junction had 7 bases not matched to a gene; V was cut back by 6 bases and J by 4 bases. The CDR3 has 15 residues. Here the CDR3 reads CASRPGGPGTGELFF. The CDR3 DNA is TGTGCCAGCAGGCCGGGGGGGCCGGGCACCGGGGAGCTGTTTTTT.

The chain recombines TRBV2 with TRBJ2-7; perhaps TRBD2 as D (6 bases). V lost 3 bases, J lost 3 bases, and 12 bases lay in between. The germline V gene has CDR1 SNHLY and CDR2 FYNNEI. This CDR3 has 14 amino acids. The CDR3 DNA follows: TGTGCCAGCAGTGACGGGCTGGGGGGCTACGAGCAGTACTTC. It yields the protein CASSDGLGGYEQYF.

The chain joins TRBV7-8 to TRBJ2-3, with no clear D. Per the germline V gene, CDR1 is SGHVS and CDR2 is FQNEAQ. V was pared by 1 base and J by 3 bases, with 14 bases between. This CDR3 has 16 amino acids. CDR3 sequence reads: CASSLGARVVTDTQYF. The CDR3 nucleotides read TGTGCCAGCAGCTTAGGAGCTCGGGTAGTTACAGATACGCAGTATTTT.

The chain recombines TRBV19 with TRBJ2-1; no clear D gene. Trimming pared 3 bases from V and 8 bases from J, leaving 17 bases between. The germline V gene encodes CDR1 LNHDA and CDR2 SQIVND (reference sequence). The CDR3 runs 15 residues. The CDR3 loop reads CASSIARPPAYEQFF. CDR3 nucleotides: TGTGCCAGTAGTATCGCCAGACCCCCAGCATATGAGCAGTTCTTC.